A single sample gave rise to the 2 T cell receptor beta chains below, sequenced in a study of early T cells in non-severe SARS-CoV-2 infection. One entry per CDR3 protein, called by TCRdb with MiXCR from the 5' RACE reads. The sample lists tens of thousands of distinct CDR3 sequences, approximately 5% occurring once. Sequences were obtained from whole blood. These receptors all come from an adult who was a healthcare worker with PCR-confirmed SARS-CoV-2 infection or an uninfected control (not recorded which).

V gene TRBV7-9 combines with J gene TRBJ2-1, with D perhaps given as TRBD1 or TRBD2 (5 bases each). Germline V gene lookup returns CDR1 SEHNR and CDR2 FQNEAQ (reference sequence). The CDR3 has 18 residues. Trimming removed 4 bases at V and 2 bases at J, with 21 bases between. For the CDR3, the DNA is TGTGCCAGCAGCTCCAACGAGGGCCCCATGGGGGCCTACAATGAGCAGTTCTTC. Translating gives CASSSNEGPMGAYNEQFF.

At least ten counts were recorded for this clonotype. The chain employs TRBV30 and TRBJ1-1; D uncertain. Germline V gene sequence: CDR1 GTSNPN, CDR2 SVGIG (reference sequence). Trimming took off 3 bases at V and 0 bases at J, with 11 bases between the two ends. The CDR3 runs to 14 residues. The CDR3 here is CAWSWPNMNTEAFF. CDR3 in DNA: TGTGCCTGGAGCTGGCCGAATATGAACACTGAAGCTTTCTTT.